This record concerns one T cell receptor beta chain sequence. Its target antigen remains unknown. No clone much larger than this one lies a single base away; base qualities are absent. In light of the paper, this sample's time point label describes: progressive disease on ibrutinib. For TCR beta library preparation, roughly 2 micrograms of genomic DNA were extracted from the cryopreserved PBMCs. Longitudinal blood samples from CLL patients receiving ibrutinib monotherapy were subjected to high-throughput TCR beta sequencing. The patients were enrolled in a single-center, open-label phase 2 trial of ibrutinib monotherapy. This sample was taken from a study of cytotoxic CD8 clonotypes in ibrutinib-treated CLL (dated by TCRdb to the early 2020s). Some background on the complete study: The cohort included some 14 treatment-naive and roughly 10 relapsed/refractory patients; roughly 17 were IGHV unmutated. Partial responses were observed in about 25 patients and complete responses in 2; after a median follow-up of 68 months, remission was maintained in roughly 14 patients and progression was observed in roughly twelve. Response samples were obtained after a median of around 11 months of treatment, with a range of roughly 6 to 36 months. On average, each sample yielded approximately 250,000 productive templates and under 95,000 productive rearrangements. Longitudinal samples were available for about 30% of the roughly 90 trial participants. Cryopreserved peripheral blood mononuclear cells were obtained prior to treatment, at the time of response, and at either disease progression or sustained remission. Every remission and progressive disease sample was obtained while ibrutinib was still being received by the patients.

On a MiSeq, deep resolution sequencing aimed for a depth between 1 in 1 million and 1 in 200,000 T cells, with each clonotype covered around 9.2x on average. TCR beta libraries were generated with the immunoSEQ hsTCRB Kit. The published analysis was carried out like this. The data were analyzed with ImmunoSEQ Analyzer and ImmunoSEQ Data Assistant, and V, D and J gene assignments followed IMGT definitions. Clonality, which ranges from 0 to 1, was calculated as one minus the normalized Shannon entropy of productive rearrangement frequencies. Only overrepresented clonotypes making up at least 0.05% of the repertoire of each patient were included in the public clonotype analysis. Thirteen age-matched healthy donor repertoires from immuneACCESS served as clonality controls. Imported from immuneACCESS, the table was reduced by TCRdb to in-frame sequences with V and J called. These copies leave out some clones; in studies compared against another copy, an unresolved V gene accounts for under half, and the cause of the remainder is not known. V and J calls and clone size are those listed in that table; D and trimming were worked out from the DNA. This sample holds roughly 76,000 clones; 80% were observed only once. Roughly 8% of the sample belongs to the ten largest clones.

Overall study results and their limits: Sampling times were not matched between sustained-remission and progressing patients, and lymph node repertoires were not studied. Baseline clonality was found to be higher than that of age-matched healthy donors and was strongly correlated with circulating CD8+ T-cell counts. At ibrutinib response clonality went up, during sustained remission it held steady, and at progression it dropped back toward baseline. Public clonotypes were found to be uncommon and were observed to contract or remain stable during treatment; the increase in clonality was shown to reflect expansion of private clonotypes at ibrutinib response.

Between the V and J ends, shortened by 3 bases and 7 bases respectively, the junction contains 8 bases. Inclusive of the bounding cysteine and phenylalanine, the CDR3 is 11 residues long. The sequence is cut down to CDR3 DNA, 33 bases in frame from base 1. The germline V gene sets CDR1 to SGHRS and CDR2 to YFSETQ. The sequence was obtained from a human donor with chronic lymphocytic leukemia. Recombination linked TRBV5-1 to TRBJ2-7; the D gene cannot be named for sure. The input for sequencing was PBMCs, taken at disease progression, from a patient treated with ibrutinib. In nucleotide form, the sequence is TGCGCCAGCAGCTATGAGGAGGAGCAGTACTTC. Its amino acids are CASSYEEEQYF.